The sequence of this TCR beta chain was determined in a study of blood T cell repertoires in COVID-19 (TCRdb year 2020). With respect to the entire study: The collaborator samples originated in the United States, Italy and Spain and spanned the acute and convalescent phases of COVID-19. A freely available public database, intended as a resource for researchers studying the immune response to SARS-CoV-2, is where the repertoires were released. The prospective study material was composed of cDNA or gDNA derived from T cells, B-cell-depleted T cells, or PBMCs. Where available, HLA class I and class II types were taken from metadata supplied by the sample provider and were not determined by assay-based typing. Samples came from the ongoing ImmuneRACE study (first 160 participants) plus 1,254 subjects from 6 global collaborators. Subjects who had been exposed to COVID-19, were actively infected with it, or had recovered from it provided the deeply sampled blood TCRbeta repertoires that made up the dataset. The sample metadata nearly always contained a de-identified subject ID, COVID-19 status, age in years and sex. What the research found in general, with its limitations: Clinical and demographic metadata were provided uncurated, with the amount varying by source and participant.

The immunoSEQ Assay, a bias-controlled multiplex PCR, was used to amplify TCRbeta CDR3 regions from genomic DNA. As for the original processing: The number of nucleated cells in each sample was estimated by amplification of reference gene primers within the assay. To quantify the absolute abundance of each unique TCRbeta CDR3 rearrangement, sequence reads were collapsed and filtered. For each sample, productive Simpson clonality was calculated as the square root of Simpson's diversity index across productive rearrangements. The immuneACCESS repertoire file appears here via TCRdb, limited to in-frame rearrangements. These files lack a portion of the clones; in checked studies, under half of the deficit traces to unresolved V genes, and the cause of the others is not known. V, J and clone size were drawn from that table, and D and trimming were deduced from the DNA. This sample lists about 72,000 clones; 70% to 85% were detected once. Of the sample, about 7% is held by the ten largest clones.

On this clone itself: This receptor's antigen is unknown. Base-call qualities are not available, and no considerably larger clone is one nucleotide away.

Collaborating institutions collected whole blood in K2EDTA tubes following their own protocols. For TCRbeta analysis, collaborator samples were shipped as frozen whole blood, as isolated PBMCs, or as DNA extracted from either sample type. CDR1 SGHTA and CDR2 FQGNSA were looked up in the germline V gene. The CDR3 goes from the cysteine to the phenylalanine over 12 residues. The retained sequence is limited to the CDR3, 36 bases, with the frame set at the first base. The germline ends are 12 bases apart after V is trimmed by 0 bases and J by 13 bases. This TCR was recovered from a man in his 60s with acute or convalescent COVID-19. The sequence joins TRBV7-2 to TRBJ1-2; a tentative D match to TRBD1 spans 6 bases. Sequencing used peripheral blood. The base sequence is TGTGCCAGCAGCTTAGCGGGGGGGCACTCCACCTTC. The resulting protein is CASSLAGGHSTF.